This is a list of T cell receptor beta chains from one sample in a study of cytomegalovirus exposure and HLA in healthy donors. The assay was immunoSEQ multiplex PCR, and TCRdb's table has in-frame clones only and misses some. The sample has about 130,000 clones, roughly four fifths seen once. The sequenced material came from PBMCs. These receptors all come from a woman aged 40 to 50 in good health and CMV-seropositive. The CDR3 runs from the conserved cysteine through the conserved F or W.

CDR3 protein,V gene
CASRTRGSGGNEQFF,TRBV7-2
CAIPGTESNTGELFF,TRBV10-3
CASSNPTSGRYEQYF,TRBV6-6
CASTPPTGARNQPQHF,TRBV28
CASSPSMGEASYEQYF,TRBV27
CASSWGDYSYEQYF,TRBV27
CASSVEGLANEKLFF,TRBV9
CAISEGQGVVGLAGISYEQYF,TRBV10-3
CASSWGQGSYEQYF,TRBV5-4
CASSLSGVTEAFF,TRBV5-1
CASSPRGVNTGELFF,TRBV9
CASLESTGQGNTEAFF,TRBV7-3
CASSPSEQGASEAFF,TRBV18
CASSLDSGGFYGYTF,TRBV5-1
CSAWTSFEQFF,TRBV20-1
CAISVDRVAEAFF,TRBV10-3
CASSQDVSGNSPLHF,TRBV4-3
CASSPRGQGSGGNQPQHF,TRBV18
CASSIDRTRTEPQHF,TRBV19
CASSPTAGSSTDTQYF,TRBV11-2
CASSPGQGRETQYF,TRBV5-8
CASSQGGQGITGELFF,TRBV4-1
CASSPEVGVDEQYF,TRBV9
CSVLTGTSGRAVETQYF,TRBV29-1
CASSLDRTYEQYF,TRBV5-6
CASSLVGSTGYEQYF,TRBV11-2
CAINRGTGDNEQFF,TRBV10-3
CASTEGQDRNQPQHF,TRBV21-1